These 30 T cell receptor beta chains came from one sample sequenced in a study of identical twins' blood T cells. TCRdb itself ran the 5' RACE reads through MiXCR, one entry per CDR3 protein. The sample carries hundreds of thousands of distinct CDR3 sequences, over 25% recorded once. The source material was PBMCs. These receptors were collected from a woman between 18 and 55 years old in good health.

This clonotype was recorded a few times. CDR3 residues: CASSKRSNQPQHF. The CDR3 DNA follows: TGTGCCAGCAGCAAGCGCAGCAATCAGCCCCAGCATTTT. This chain connects TRBV7-2 to TRBJ1-5; the D is unclear. CDR3 size: 13 residues. The V gene lost 5 bases and the J gene lost 1 base, with 6 bases spanning the gap. Germline CDR1 reads SGHTA; CDR2 reads FQGNSA.

This clonotype appeared a few times. The chain combines TRBV20-1 with TRBJ1-6; 8 bases line up with TRBD1. V was pared by 0 bases and J by 8 bases, with 3 bases of the junction left unmatched. The CDR3 is made up of 14 amino acids. Germline lookup yields CDR1 DFQATT and CDR2 SNEGSKA (reference sequence). This CDR3 is CSARDRQGYSPLHF. The DNA for the CDR3 is TGCAGTGCTAGAGACCGACAGGGGTATTCACCCCTCCACTTT.

The rearrangement links TRBV18 to TRBJ1-1; D gene ambiguous. This CDR3 has 13 residues. In germline, CDR1 is KGHSH, CDR2 LQKENI. Between the trimmed V and J ends, which lost 3 bases and 5 bases, there was a span of 10 bases. CDR3 in amino acids: CASSPHEGTEAFF. The CDR3 DNA follows: TGTGCCAGCTCACCCCATGAGGGAACTGAAGCTTTCTTT.

The V gene is TRBV7-9, the J gene TRBJ1-2, with D hard to call. The germline V gene has CDR1 SEHNR and CDR2 FQNEAQ (reference sequence). The CDR3 extends over 13 amino acids. V was cut by 2 bases and J by 1 base, with 5 bases left in between. For the CDR3, the DNA is TGTGCCAGCAGCTTAAGGCTTAACTATGGCTACACCTTC. Translated, it gives CASSLRLNYGYTF.

The chain joins TRBV7-9 to TRBJ2-2; D is uncertain. Between the trimmed V and J ends, which lost 7 bases and 1 base, there was a span of 19 bases. Germline V gene data show CDR1 as SEHNR and CDR2 as FQNEAQ (reference sequence). There are 17 residues in the CDR3. For the CDR3, the DNA is TGTGCCAGCATCCCCACCCCAGGAAGTATGAACACCGGGGAGCTGTTTTTT. It encodes CASIPTPGSMNTGELFF.

This clonotype was seen more than once but under ten times. This chain connects TRBV10-3 to TRBJ1-5, with D perhaps TRBD1 (6 bases). The CDR3 contains 14 residues. Germline V gene lookup returns CDR1 ENHRY and CDR2 SYGVKD. V lost 3 bases to trimming and J lost 8 bases, with 14 bases between them. CDR3 coding DNA: TGTGCCATCAGTGACCAACAGGGTGCGGAGCCCCAGCATTTT. Translated, it gives CAISDQQGAEPQHF.

This chain connects TRBV5-1 to TRBJ1-6; D remains ambiguous. Trimming pared 4 bases from V and 6 bases from J, leaving 14 bases between. The CDR3 length is 15 residues. The germline CDR1 and CDR2 sequences are SGHRS and YFSETQ. The CDR3 sequence: CASSKEGRINSPLHF. The CDR3 coding sequence is TGCGCCAGCAGCAAAGAAGGACGGATTAATTCACCCCTCCACTTT.

The rearrangement uses TRBV7-9 and TRBJ2-4; D is ambiguous. The CDR3 runs to 12 residues. V lost 5 bases and J lost 8, with 10 bases in between. Germline values: CDR1 SEHNR, CDR2 FQNEAQ (reference sequence). CDR3 residues: CASSPRQDIQYF. The CDR3 DNA follows: TGTGCCAGCAGCCCGCGACAAGACATTCAGTACTTC.

With respect to this clonotype: Since no conserved phenylalanine or tryptophan closes the CDR3, a read error is the likely cause. The chain uses TRBV7-2 and TRBJ1-2; D is ambiguous. CDR3 length: 12 residues. In germline, CDR1 is SGHTA, CDR2 FQGNSA. Trimming pared 3 bases from V and 7 bases from J, leaving 9 bases between. CDR3 nucleotide sequence: TGTGCCAGCAGCTTTTCTTTGCGTGGCTACACCTCC. Amino acids: CASSFSLRGYTS.

This clonotype appeared a few times. The CDR3 DNA follows: TGTGCCAGCAGTTTATATCGGACCTACACCGAGCAGTACTTC. This sequence encodes CASSLYRTYTEQYF. The chain uses TRBV27 and TRBJ2-7, with no clear D. The V gene's germline CDR1 is MNHEY and CDR2 SMNVEV (reference sequence). CDR3 length: 14 amino acids. Trimming took off 1 base at V and 6 bases at J, with 13 bases between the two ends.

This clonotype was recorded a few times. CDR3 coding DNA: TGTGCCAGCAGTTTAAGGATGGGGTATTCACCCCTCCACTTT. It translates to CASSLRMGYSPLHF. The chain uses TRBV12-3 or TRBV12-4 and TRBJ1-6; D gene ambiguous. This CDR3 region has 14 residues. V was cut by 2 bases and J by 8 bases, with 10 bases left in between.

This clonotype came up a few times. The gene calls are TRBV7-9 and TRBJ2-7; TRBD1 matches 8 bases. Trimming cost V 6 bases and J 4 bases; bases outside gene matches: 8. This CDR3 comprises 14 residues. From germline, CDR1 is SEHNR and CDR2 FQNEAQ (reference sequence). CDR3 residues: CASSPRTGSYEQYF. As DNA, the CDR3 is TGTGCCAGCAGTCCGAGGACAGGGAGTTACGAGCAGTACTTC. The full variable domain, in which reference TRBV7-9 and TRBJ2-7 provide the parts outside the CDR3, is DTGVSQNPRHKITKRGQNVTFRCDPISEHNRLYWYRQTLGQGPEFLTYFQNEAQLEKSRLLSDRFSAERPKGSFSTLEIQRTEQGDSAMYLCASSPRTGSYEQYFGPGTRLTVT.

J is TRBJ2-2 and V is TRBV5-1; perhaps TRBD1 as D (5 bases). Looked up from germline, CDR1 is SGHRS and CDR2 is YFSETQ. The germline V and J ends were trimmed by 0 bases and 7 bases, with 13 bases remaining between them. The CDR3 is 15 amino acids. CDR3 residues: CASSLGQNSVGELFF. The CDR3 bases are TGCGCCAGCAGCTTGGGACAGAATTCGGTCGGGGAGCTGTTTTTT.

This clonotype occurred a few times. CDR3 nucleotide sequence: TGCGCCAGCAGCTTGGGCAGGGCTGGGGAAAAACTGTTTTTT. It translates to CASSLGRAGEKLFF. The J gene is TRBJ1-4, the V gene TRBV5-1, with a weak D call TRBD1 (5 bases). Germline CDR1 is SGHRS and CDR2 is YFSETQ. The CDR3 spans 14 residues. Trimming shortened V by 0 bases and J by 8 bases, and 11 bases separated the two germline ends.

The rearrangement links TRBV6-4 to TRBJ2-1; D is uncertain. CDR1 and CDR2 (germline): MRHNA, SNTAGT. Deletions cut 0 bases from V and 7 bases from J, with 10 bases between. The CDR3 length is 14 residues. The CDR3 sequence is CASSDSRIGNEQFF. CDR3 nucleotides: TGTGCCAGCAGTGACTCTAGAATAGGAAATGAGCAGTTCTTC.

This clonotype appeared a few times. The chain couples TRBV12-3 or TRBV12-4 to TRBJ1-2; D is unresolved. Trimming left V 5 bases short and J 8 bases short, with 9 bases between. The CDR3 is 11 residues long. Here the CDR3 reads CASSTRGGYTF. CDR3 nucleotide sequence: TGTGCCAGCAGTACCCGAGGAGGCTACACCTTC.

The sample holds a few counts of this clonotype. V gene TRBV20-1 combines with J gene TRBJ2-2; 10 bases agree with TRBD2. The V segment lost 5 bases and the J segment 4 bases; nucleotides outside the gene matches: 1. The CDR3 loop spans 13 amino acids. The germline V gene has CDR1 DFQATT and CDR2 SNEGSKA (reference sequence). The CDR3 here is CSARTSGTGELFF. The CDR3 nucleotides read TGCAGTGCTCGGACTAGCGGCACCGGGGAGCTGTTTTTT.

This clonotype has more than one count but fewer than ten. The rearrangement joins TRBV20-1 to TRBJ2-3, with 9 nucleotides matching TRBD1. The CDR3 covers 15 residues. The ends lost 6 bases at V and 2 bases at J; junction bases unmatched: 9. The germline V gene encodes CDR1 DFQATT and CDR2 SNEGSKA (reference sequence). CDR3 bases: TGCAGTGCCCGAGAGGGGGACAGGGACACAGATACGCAGTATTTT. Protein product: CSAREGDRDTDTQYF.

V usage is TRBV28 and J usage is TRBJ2-3; no clear D. Trimming stripped 1 base from V and 5 bases from J, with 4 bases between. Germline V gene sequence: CDR1 MDHEN, CDR2 SYDVKM. The CDR3 spans 12 residues. The CDR3: CASSLFEDTQYF. The CDR3 nucleotides are TGTGCCAGCAGTTTATTTGAAGATACGCAGTATTTT.

CDR3 sequence: CSAPAGTEAFF. The CDR3 DNA reads TGCAGTGCTCCGGCCGGTACTGAAGCTTTCTTT. The chain has TRBV20-1 and TRBJ1-1; D is uncertain. The germline gives CDR1 DFQATT, CDR2 SNEGSKA (reference sequence). V lost 5 bases to trimming and J lost 5 bases, with 9 bases between them. This CDR3 comprises 11 residues.

V usage is TRBV25-1 and J usage is TRBJ1-2; no clear D gene. The CDR3 length is 12 residues. V dropped 0 bases and J dropped 7 bases, with 6 bases sitting between them. CDR1 MGHDK and CDR2 SYGVNS come from the germline V gene. The CDR3: CASSEYHSGYTF. For the CDR3, the DNA is TGTGCCAGCAGTGAATACCACTCTGGCTACACCTTC.

This clonotype was seen a few times. The V and J genes are TRBV20-1 and TRBJ1-5; D unresolved. V lost 2 bases and J lost 3, with 14 bases in between. CDR3 size: 15 residues. Germline CDR1 reads DFQATT; CDR2 reads SNEGSKA (reference sequence). The chain's CDR3 is CSARTAGGPNQPQHF. For the CDR3, the DNA is TGCAGTGCTAGAACTGCAGGCGGCCCCAATCAGCCCCAGCATTTT.

The chain couples TRBV19 to TRBJ1-2; D ambiguous. The CDR3 extends over 14 amino acids. CDR1 is LNHDA, CDR2 SQIVND, per germline (reference sequence). V was shortened by 3 bases and J by 4 bases, with 12 bases between the two germline ends. CDR3: CASSIPGRVYGYTF. The CDR3 region has the DNA TGTGCCAGTAGTATCCCAGGCCGGGTCTATGGCTACACCTTC.

The chain couples TRBV20-1 to TRBJ1-1, with unresolved D. Deletions cut 1 base from V and 7 bases from J, with 10 bases between. Germline V gene data show CDR1 as DFQATT and CDR2 as SNEGSKA (reference sequence). The CDR3 has 12 amino acids. CDR3 bases: TGCAGTGCTAGAGGGCCAGCCGGTGAAGCTTTCTTT. It translates to CSARGPAGEAFF.

The chain has TRBV4-1 and TRBJ1-3; 7 bases are shared with TRBD1. J lost 3 bases, V lost 4 bases, and 9 bases had no gene match. The germline V gene has CDR1 MGHRA and CDR2 YSYEKL. This CDR3 spans 16 amino acids. As DNA, the CDR3 is TGCGCCAGCAGCCTACTGACAGGGACGATTGGAAACACCATATATTTT. Protein product: CASSLLTGTIGNTIYF.

The V gene is TRBV6-5, the J gene TRBJ1-1, with 7 bases lining up with TRBD1. V was clipped by 6 bases and J by 0 bases; unmatched bases: 7. The CDR3 loop spans 15 amino acids. The V gene's germline CDR1 is MNHEY and CDR2 SVGAGI. Here the CDR3 reads CASRLTGALNTEAFF. The CDR3 region has the DNA TGTGCCAGCAGGCTCACAGGGGCCCTGAACACTGAAGCTTTCTTT.

The table lists this clonotype with a few counts. This chain links TRBV19 with TRBJ2-2; 7 bases align to TRBD1. The germline gives CDR1 LNHDA, CDR2 SQIVND (reference sequence). The CDR3 extends over 16 amino acids. V lost 6 bases to trimming and J lost 4 bases; unmatched junction nucleotides: 11. The DNA of the CDR3 is TGTGCCAGTAGCAAATCTTACAGGGGAGCCACCGGGGAGCTGTTTTTT. Amino acid sequence: CASSKSYRGATGELFF.

The rearrangement uses TRBV6-5 and TRBJ2-1; D may match TRBD1 or TRBD2 (5 bases each). CDR1 is MNHEY, CDR2 SVGAGI, per germline. V was clipped by 2 bases and J by 7 bases, with 12 bases between them. The CDR3 covers 14 residues. The CDR3 loop reads CASSYRGSGNEQFF. CDR3 bases: TGTGCCAGCAGTTACAGGGGTTCGGGGAATGAGCAGTTCTTC.

The chain joins TRBV19 to TRBJ1-2; TRBD1 agrees at 7 bases. The CDR3 totals 15 residues. The V gene end was trimmed by 5 bases and the J gene end by 4 bases; junction bases not matched to a gene: 10. Per the germline V gene, CDR1 is LNHDA and CDR2 is SQIVND (reference sequence). CDR3 amino acids: CASSLLSDRAYGYTF. CDR3 in DNA: TGTGCCAGTAGTCTTCTTTCCGACAGGGCCTATGGCTACACCTTC.

The sample holds a few counts of this clonotype. The CDR3 region is CASSLRGPGEAFF. In nucleotides, the CDR3 is TGTGCCAGCAGCTTAAGGGGGCCGGGTGAAGCTTTCTTT. This chain connects TRBV11-2 to TRBJ1-1, with 7 bases matching TRBD1. The J segment lost 7 bases and the V segment lost 2 bases, leaving 4 bases of the junction unmatched. CDR3 length: 13 amino acids. Germline loops: CDR1 SGHAT, CDR2 FQNNGV. The whole variable domain, remainder taken from reference TRBV11-2 and TRBJ1-1, is EAGVAQSPRYKIIEKRQSVAFWCNPISGHATLYWYQQILGQGPKLLIQFQNNGVVDDSQLPKDRFSAERLKGVDSTLKIQPAKLEDSAVYLCASSLRGPGEAFFGQGTRLTVV.